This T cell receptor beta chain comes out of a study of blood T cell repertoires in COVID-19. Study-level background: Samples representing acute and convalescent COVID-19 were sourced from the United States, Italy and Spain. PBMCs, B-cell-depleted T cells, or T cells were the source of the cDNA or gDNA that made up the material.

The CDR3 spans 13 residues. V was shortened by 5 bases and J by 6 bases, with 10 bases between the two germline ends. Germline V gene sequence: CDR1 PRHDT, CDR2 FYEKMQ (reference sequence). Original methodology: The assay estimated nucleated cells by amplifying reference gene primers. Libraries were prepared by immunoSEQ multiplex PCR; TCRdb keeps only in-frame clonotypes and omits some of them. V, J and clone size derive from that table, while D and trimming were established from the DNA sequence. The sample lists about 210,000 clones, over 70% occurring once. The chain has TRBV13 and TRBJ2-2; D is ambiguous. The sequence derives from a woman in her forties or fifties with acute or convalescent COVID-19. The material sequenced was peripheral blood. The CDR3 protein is CASSHPGAGELFF. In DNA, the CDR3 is TGTGCCAGCAGCCACCCCGGAGCCGGGGAGCTGTTTTTT.